The TCR beta chain under discussion was sequenced for a study of regulatory T cells in long-lasting Graves disease. Background on the study: Persistent Graves' disease meant over 5 years of antithyroid drugs with positive TSH receptor antibodies.

Time point denoted: persistent/refractory GD, antithyroid drugs over 5 years with positive TRAb. With RNA extracted from PBMCs as input, the TCR library was made. Roughly 10 milliliters of peripheral blood went into EDTA tubes. This clonotype has a handful of counts. The antigen is unknown. The authors built TCR beta libraries using iRepertoire HTBI primers and Arm-PCR of CDR3 regions. MiXCR was run by TCRdb on the multiplex PCR reads, yielding one entry per CDR3 protein. The sample lists almost 350,000 distinct CDR3 sequences; around 20% were seen once. General study findings and limits: Comparison showed that persistent patients shared more public clonotypes (about 2,700) than new patients (approximately 930).

The specimen comprised peripheral blood mononuclear cells (PBMCs), sampled when the disease was refractory, from a patient treated with antithyroid drugs. This sequence was found in a female donor with Graves disease.

As DNA, the CDR3 is TGTGCCAGCAGTGAATTCGGATGGTCCGAAAAACTGTTTTTT. Translation: CASSEFGWSEKLFF. The chain employs TRBV25-1 and TRBJ1-4; the D is unclear. CDR3 size: 14 residues. Trimming pared 1 base from V and 8 bases from J, leaving 11 bases between. The germline V gene has CDR1 MGHDK and CDR2 SYGVNS.